This TCR beta chain is from a study of blood T cell repertoires in COVID-19. In the study overall: COVID-19 samples from acute and convalescent phases originated in the United States, Italy and Spain. Sources were T cells, B-cell-depleted T cells, or PBMCs; the material itself was cDNA or gDNA.

The CDR3 is 12 amino acids. Trimming cost V 7 bases and J 9 bases; bases outside gene matches: 6. Germline CDR1 MDHEN, CDR2 SYDVKM. As originally analysed: Reference gene primers were amplified, and this amplification served to estimate nucleated cell counts. TCRdb's table, derived via immunoSEQ multiplex PCR, lists solely in-frame clones and lacks some. That table furnishes V, J and clone size, whereas the DNA furnished D and trimming. Here the sample spans over 250,000 clones, about 89% being singletons. Sequenced input: peripheral blood. This receptor was obtained from a woman between 50 and 59 years old with acute or convalescent COVID-19. The chain has TRBV28 and TRBJ2-1, with 7 bases identical to TRBD2. This CDR3 is CASTGGVGEQFF. The CDR3 coding sequence is TGTGCCAGCACGGGGGGAGTCGGTGAGCAGTTCTTC.